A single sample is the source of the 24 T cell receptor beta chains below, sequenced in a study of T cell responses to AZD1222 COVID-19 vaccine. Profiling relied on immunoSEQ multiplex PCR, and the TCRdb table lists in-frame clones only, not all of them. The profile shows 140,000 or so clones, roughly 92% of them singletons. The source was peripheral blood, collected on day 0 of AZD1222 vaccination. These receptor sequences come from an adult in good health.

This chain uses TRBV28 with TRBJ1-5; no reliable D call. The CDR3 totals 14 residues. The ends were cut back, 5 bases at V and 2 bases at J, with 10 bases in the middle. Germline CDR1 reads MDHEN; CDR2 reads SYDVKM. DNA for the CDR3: TGTGCCAGCAGTGGCACATTGCGCAATCAGCCCCAGCATTTT. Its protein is CASSGTLRNQPQHF.

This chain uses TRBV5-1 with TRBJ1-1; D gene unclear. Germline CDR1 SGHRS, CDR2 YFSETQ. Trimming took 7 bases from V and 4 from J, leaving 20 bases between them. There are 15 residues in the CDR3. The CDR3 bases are TGCGCCAGCCAAAACCCAGAGACCCTAAGCACTGAAGCTTTCTTT. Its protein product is CASQNPETLSTEAFF.

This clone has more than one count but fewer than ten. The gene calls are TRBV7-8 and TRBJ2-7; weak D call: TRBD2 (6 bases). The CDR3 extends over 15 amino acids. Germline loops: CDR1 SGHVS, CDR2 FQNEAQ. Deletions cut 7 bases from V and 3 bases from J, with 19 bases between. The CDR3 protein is CASTQRRQGGYEQYF. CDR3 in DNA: TGTGCCAGCACCCAAAGGAGGCAGGGAGGCTACGAGCAGTACTTC.

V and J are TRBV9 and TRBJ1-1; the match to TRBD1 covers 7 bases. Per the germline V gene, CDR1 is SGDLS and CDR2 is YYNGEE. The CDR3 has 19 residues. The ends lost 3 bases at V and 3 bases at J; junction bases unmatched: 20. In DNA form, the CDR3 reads TGTGCCAGCAGCGCCCAGTCACCATCAAGAGGGGACAGTGACACTGAAGCTTTCTTT. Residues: CASSAQSPSRGDSDTEAFF.

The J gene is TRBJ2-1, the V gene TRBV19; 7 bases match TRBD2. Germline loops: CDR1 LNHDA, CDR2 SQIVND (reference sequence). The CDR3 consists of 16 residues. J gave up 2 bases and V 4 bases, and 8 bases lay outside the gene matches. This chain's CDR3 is CASSTRLAEPYNEQFF. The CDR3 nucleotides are TGTGCCAGTAGTACTCGACTAGCCGAACCCTACAATGAGCAGTTCTTC.

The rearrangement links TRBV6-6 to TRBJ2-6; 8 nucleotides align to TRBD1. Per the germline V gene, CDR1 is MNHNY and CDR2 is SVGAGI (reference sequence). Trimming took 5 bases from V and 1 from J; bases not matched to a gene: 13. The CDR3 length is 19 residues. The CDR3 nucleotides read TGTGCCAGCAGTCAGGGAGTTTGGGACAGGTCTTCTGGGGCCAACGTCCTGACTTTC. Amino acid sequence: CASSQGVWDRSSGANVLTF.

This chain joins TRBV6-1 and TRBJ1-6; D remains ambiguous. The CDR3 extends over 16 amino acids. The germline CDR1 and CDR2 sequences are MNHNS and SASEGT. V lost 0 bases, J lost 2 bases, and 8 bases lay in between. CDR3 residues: CASSEARTAYNSPLHF. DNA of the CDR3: TGTGCCAGCAGTGAAGCTAGGACGGCCTATAATTCACCCCTCCACTTT.

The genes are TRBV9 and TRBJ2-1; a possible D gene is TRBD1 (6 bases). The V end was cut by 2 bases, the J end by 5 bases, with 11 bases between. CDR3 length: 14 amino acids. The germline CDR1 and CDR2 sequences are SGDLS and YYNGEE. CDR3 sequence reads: CASSVGRDNNEQFF. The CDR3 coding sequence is TGTGCCAGCAGCGTTGGAAGGGACAACAATGAGCAGTTCTTC.

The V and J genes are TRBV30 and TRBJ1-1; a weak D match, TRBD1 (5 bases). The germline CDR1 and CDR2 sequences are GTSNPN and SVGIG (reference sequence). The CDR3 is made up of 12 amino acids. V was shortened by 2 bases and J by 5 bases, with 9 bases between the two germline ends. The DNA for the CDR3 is TGTGCCTGGAGTTGGGGGGGAACTGAAGCTTTCTTT. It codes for CAWSWGGTEAFF.

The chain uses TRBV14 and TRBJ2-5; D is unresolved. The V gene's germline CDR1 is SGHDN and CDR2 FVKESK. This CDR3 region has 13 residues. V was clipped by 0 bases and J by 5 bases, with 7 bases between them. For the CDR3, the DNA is TGTGCCAGCAGCCAAGATATGGGGGAGACCCAGTACTTC. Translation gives CASSQDMGETQYF.

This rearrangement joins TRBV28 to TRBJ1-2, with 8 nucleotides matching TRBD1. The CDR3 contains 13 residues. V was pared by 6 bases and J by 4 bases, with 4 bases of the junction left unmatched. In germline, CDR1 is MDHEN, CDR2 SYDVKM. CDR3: CASRLGQGYGYTF. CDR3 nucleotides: TGTGCCAGCAGACTTGGACAGGGCTATGGCTACACCTTC.

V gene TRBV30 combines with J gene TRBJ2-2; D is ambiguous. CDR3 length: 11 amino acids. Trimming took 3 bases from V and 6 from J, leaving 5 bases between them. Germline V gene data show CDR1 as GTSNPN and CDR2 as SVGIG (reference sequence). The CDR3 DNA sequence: TGTGCCTGGAGACACTCCGGGGAGCTGTTTTTT. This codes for CAWRHSGELFF.

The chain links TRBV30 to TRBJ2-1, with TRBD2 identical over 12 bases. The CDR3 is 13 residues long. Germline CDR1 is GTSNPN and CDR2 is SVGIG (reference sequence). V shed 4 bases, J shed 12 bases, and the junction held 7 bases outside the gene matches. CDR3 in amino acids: CAWNLAGGPGQFF. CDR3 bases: TGTGCCTGGAACCTAGCGGGAGGGCCCGGGCAGTTCTTC.

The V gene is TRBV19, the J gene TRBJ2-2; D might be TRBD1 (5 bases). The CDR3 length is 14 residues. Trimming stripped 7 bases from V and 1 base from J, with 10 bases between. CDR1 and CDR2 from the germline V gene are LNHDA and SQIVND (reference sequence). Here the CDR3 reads CASTRVGNTGELFF. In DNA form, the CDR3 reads TGTGCCAGTACCAGGGTTGGGAACACCGGGGAGCTGTTTTTT.

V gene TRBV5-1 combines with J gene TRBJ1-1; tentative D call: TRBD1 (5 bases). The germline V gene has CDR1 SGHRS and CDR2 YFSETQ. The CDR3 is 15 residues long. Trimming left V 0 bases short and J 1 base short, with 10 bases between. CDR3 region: CASSLAGTQNTEAFF. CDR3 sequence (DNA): TGCGCCAGCAGCTTGGCGGGGACCCAGAACACTGAAGCTTTCTTT.

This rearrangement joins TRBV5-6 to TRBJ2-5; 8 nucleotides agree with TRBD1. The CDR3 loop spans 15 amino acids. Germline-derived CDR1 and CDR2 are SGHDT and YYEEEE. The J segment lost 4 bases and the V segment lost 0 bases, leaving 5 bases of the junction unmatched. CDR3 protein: CASSLGQGMGETQYF. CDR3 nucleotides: TGTGCCAGCAGCTTGGGACAGGGGATGGGAGAGACCCAGTACTTC.

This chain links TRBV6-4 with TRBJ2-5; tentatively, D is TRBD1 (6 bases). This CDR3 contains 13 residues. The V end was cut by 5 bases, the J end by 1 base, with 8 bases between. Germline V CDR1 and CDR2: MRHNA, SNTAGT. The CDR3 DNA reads TGTGCCAGCAGTCAGGGGCTCCAAGAGACCCAGTACTTC. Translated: CASSQGLQETQYF.

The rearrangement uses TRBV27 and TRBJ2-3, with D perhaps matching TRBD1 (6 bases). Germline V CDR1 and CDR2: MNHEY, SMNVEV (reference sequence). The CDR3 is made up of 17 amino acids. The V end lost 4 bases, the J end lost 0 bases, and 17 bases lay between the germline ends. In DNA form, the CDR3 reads TGTGCCAGCAGTTCATCAACAGGGTGGGCTAGCACAGATACGCAGTATTTT. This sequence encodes CASSSSTGWASTDTQYF.

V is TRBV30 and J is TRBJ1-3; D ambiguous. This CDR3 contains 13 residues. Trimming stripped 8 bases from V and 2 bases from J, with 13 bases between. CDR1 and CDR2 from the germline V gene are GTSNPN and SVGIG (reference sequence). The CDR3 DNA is TGTGCCAGTAGAATTTCGGCTGGAAACACCATATATTTT. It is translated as CASRISAGNTIYF.

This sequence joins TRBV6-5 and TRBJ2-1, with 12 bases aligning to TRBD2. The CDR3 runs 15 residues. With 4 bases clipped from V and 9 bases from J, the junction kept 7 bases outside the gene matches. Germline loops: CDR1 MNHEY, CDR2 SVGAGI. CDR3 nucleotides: TGTGCCAGCAGTTTCCGGACTAGCGGGACCAGTGAGCAGTTCTTC. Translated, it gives CASSFRTSGTSEQFF.

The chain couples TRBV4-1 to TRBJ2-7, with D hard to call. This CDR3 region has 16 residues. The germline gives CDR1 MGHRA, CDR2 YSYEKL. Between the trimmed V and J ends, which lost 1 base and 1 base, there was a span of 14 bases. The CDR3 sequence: CASSQVSRKLSYEQYF. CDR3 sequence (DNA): TGCGCCAGCAGCCAAGTAAGCAGGAAGCTGTCCTACGAGCAGTACTTC.

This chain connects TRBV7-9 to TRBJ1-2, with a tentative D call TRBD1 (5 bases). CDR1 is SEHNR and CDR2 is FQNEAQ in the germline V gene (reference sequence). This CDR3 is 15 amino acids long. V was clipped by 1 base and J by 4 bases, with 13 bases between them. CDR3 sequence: CASSLGGYRSYGYTF. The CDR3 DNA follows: TGTGCCAGCAGCTTAGGGGGCTACAGGAGCTATGGCTACACCTTC.

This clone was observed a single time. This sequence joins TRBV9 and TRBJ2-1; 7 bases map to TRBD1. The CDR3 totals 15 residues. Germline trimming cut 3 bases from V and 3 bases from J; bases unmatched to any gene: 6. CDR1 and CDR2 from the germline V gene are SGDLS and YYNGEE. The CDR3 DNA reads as TGTGCCAGCAGCGCCGGACAGGTATTCTACAATGAGCAGTTCTTC. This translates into CASSAGQVFYNEQFF.

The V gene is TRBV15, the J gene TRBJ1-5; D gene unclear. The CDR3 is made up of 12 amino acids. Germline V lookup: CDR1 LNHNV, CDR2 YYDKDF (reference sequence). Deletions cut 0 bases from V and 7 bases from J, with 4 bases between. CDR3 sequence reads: CATSRDVQPQHF. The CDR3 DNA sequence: TGTGCCACCAGCAGAGATGTGCAGCCCCAGCATTTT.